The present entry profiles one TCR beta chain with its context. Within the sample, other DNA sequences also encode this same CDR3. Clones were read by immunoSEQ multiplex PCR, and TCRdb kept only the in-frame ones, dropping some. The data hold 220,000 or so clones, with approximately 90% observed a single time. This record comes from a study of blood T cell repertoires in COVID-19. This CDR3 contains 15 residues. Germline CDR1 and CDR2: SGHVS and FQNEAQ. The ends lost 1 base at V and 3 bases at J; junction bases unmatched: 3. Sequencing was performed on peripheral blood. The TCR comes from a man in his sixties with COVID-19, enrolled during active disease. The genes are TRBV7-8 and TRBJ2-7, with 10 bases identical to TRBD1. CDR3 DNA sequence: TGTGCCAGCAGCTTAGGACAGGGGGCGGGCTACGAGCAGTACTTC. Encoded protein: CASSLGQGAGYEQYF.